The clone carrying this T cell receptor (beta chain) has ten or more counts. TCR beta CDR3 regions were amplified from RNA transcripts. An initial round of RT-PCR targeting the TCR CDR3 relied on the HTBI primer set. TCRdb fed the multiplex PCR reads into MiXCR, producing one record per CDR3 protein. The table records 300,000 to 450,000 distinct CDR3 sequences, 15% to 20% of them present only once. The sample is drawn from a study of T cells in Graves' hyperthyroidism and ophthalmopathy. The CDR3 runs 16 residues. V was trimmed by 3 bases and J by 0 bases, leaving 14 bases between them. The V gene's germline CDR1 is MGHRA and CDR2 YSYEKL. Active moderate-to-severe ophthalmopathy, Clinical Activity Score at least 3, NOSPECS at least 4, under 3 months' duration. A patient was excluded if there was uncontrolled infection, other autoimmune disease, pregnancy or lactation.

The sequenced material came from blood. The chain combines TRBV4-1 with TRBJ1-1; maybe TRBD1 (5 bases). This TCR derives from a man in his late teens or twenties with Graves' ophthalmopathy. CDR3 nucleotide sequence: TGCGCCAGCAGCCACCCGGGAGAGGGGTTGAACACTGAAGCTTTCTTT. This gives the protein CASSHPGEGLNTEAFF.